The rows below give T cell receptor beta chains drawn from one sample of a study of cytomegalovirus exposure and HLA in healthy donors. Only in-frame clones appear in the TCRdb table, and some are missing; sequencing was by immunoSEQ multiplex PCR. The profile shows around 100,000 clones, roughly a tenth of them singletons. Sample: PBMCs. The source of these receptors is a man aged 40-49 years in good health and CMV-seropositive. Both conserved end residues are part of each CDR3. The D gene is left open where the match is weak. The listing skips clone size in some rows; elsewhere it reads once, few, many or a size class.

j_gene | d_gene | v_gene | abundance | CDR3nt | CDR3aa
TRBJ2-7 | TRBD2 | TRBV7-2 | NA | TGTGCCAGCAGCTTAAAGGCGGGAGGGGGCGTTTACGAGCAGTACTTC | CASSLKAGGGVYEQYF
TRBJ1-5 | NA | TRBV29-1 | few | TGCAGCGTCCTTGACAGTCCGAATCAGCCCCAGCATTTT | CSVLDSPNQPQHF
TRBJ2-7 | NA | TRBV5-4 | NA | TGTGCCCTAGCCAGGGGCGAGAACGTCCACGAGCAGTACTTC | CALARGENVHEQYF
TRBJ1-1 | NA | TRBV5-1 | NA | TGCGCCAGCAGCTCCGGCGGGAGCACCATGAACACTGAAGCTTTCTTT | CASSSGGSTMNTEAFF
TRBJ2-5 | NA | TRBV5-8 | NA | TGTGCCAGCAGCTCGCGGGACAGCCAAGAGACCCAGTACTTC | CASSSRDSQETQYF
TRBJ2-6 | NA | TRBV19 | few | TGTGCCAGTAGTTTCGGACAGCCTGGGGCCAACGTCCTGACTTTC | CASSFGQPGANVLTF
TRBJ2-3 | NA | TRBV28 | NA | TGTGCCAGCAGTTATTGGGGAGCAGATACGCAGTATTTT | CASSYWGADTQYF
TRBJ2-7 | TRBD1 | TRBV18 | few | TGTGCCAGCTCAAACGACAGGGGGTACGAGCAGTACTTC | CASSNDRGYEQYF
TRBJ2-1 | TRBD2 | TRBV19 | few | TGTGCCAGTAGTAGTAGCGGGAGCTCCTACAATGAGCAGTTCTTC | CASSSSGSSYNEQFF
TRBJ2-2 | TRBD1 | TRBV5-6 | NA | TGTGCCAGCAGCTTGGGGACAGGGGCCGGGGAGCTGTTTTTT | CASSLGTGAGELFF
TRBJ2-7 | TRBD2 | TRBV7-9 | NA | TGTGCCAGCAGCGAAGGGACTAGCGGGAGGGAGCAGTACTTC | CASSEGTSGREQYF
TRBJ1-1 | TRBD1 | TRBV5-6 | NA | TGTGCCAGCAGCTTGATTGGGACAGGGTTTACAGGCACTGAAGCTTTCTTT | CASSLIGTGFTGTEAFF
TRBJ2-1 | TRBD2 | TRBV9 | NA | TGTGCCAGCGCTAGCGGTAGCTCCTACAATGAGCAGTTCTTC | CASASGSSYNEQFF
TRBJ2-5 | NA | TRBV19 | NA | TGTGCCAGTAGTACCAAAACTAAAGAGACCCAGTACTTC | CASSTKTKETQYF
TRBJ2-7 | TRBD2 | TRBV29-1 | few | TGCAGCGTCCAGCGGGAGGGCTCCTACGAGCAGTACTTC | CSVQREGSYEQYF
TRBJ2-7 | NA | TRBV6-1 | NA | TGTGCCAGCAGTGAAGTTGGGGGCCCCAACTACGAGCAGTACTTC | CASSEVGGPNYEQYF